A selection of T cell receptor beta chains follows, all from one sample in a study of blood T cell repertoires in COVID-19. Measured with immunoSEQ multiplex PCR; TCRdb has only the in-frame clones, and not every one. This table holds 50,000 to 65,000 clones, roughly 87% found once. The sample taken for sequencing was peripheral blood. All receptors derive from a woman aged 55-70 years with acute or convalescent COVID-19. Both conserved end residues are part of each CDR3. The D gene is left open where the match is weak. The size entry is marked missing in some rows and otherwise reads once, few, many or a size class.

clone size,V gene,D gene,J gene,CDR3 DNA,CDR3 protein
.,TRBV15,.,TRBJ2-2,TGTGCCACCAGCTCGGAGTCCCCCGGGGAGCTGTTTTTT,CATSSESPGELFF
.,TRBV27,.,TRBJ2-7,TGTGCCAGCAGTTTATCTCCTTCTAGCTACGAGCAGTACTTC,CASSLSPSSYEQYF
.,TRBV23-1,.,TRBJ2-2,TGCGCCAGCAACTACAGGCCAACGAACACCGGGGAGCTGTTTTTT,CASNYRPTNTGELFF
.,TRBV27,.,TRBJ2-7,TGTGCCAGCAGCCTCACCGGCGGCGAGCAGTACTTC,CASSLTGGEQYF
.,TRBV2,.,TRBJ1-2,TGTGCCAGCACGGCAGGGGACAACTATGGCTACACCTTC,CASTAGDNYGYTF
few,TRBV12-5,.,TRBJ1-2,TGTGCTAGTGGTTTGCTCAGTATTTCTTACACCTTC,CASGLLSISYTF
few,TRBV10-1,.,TRBJ1-1,TGCGCCAGCAGTGAGGCAGGGTGGACTGAAGCTTTCTTT,CASSEAGWTEAFF
.,TRBV19,.,TRBJ2-3,TGTGCCAGTAGTATGGGCCCCCCAGATACGCAGTATTTT,CASSMGPPDTQYF
.,TRBV19,.,TRBJ2-3,TGTGCCAGTAGTAGAGGGTATGGAGATACGCAGTATTTT,CASSRGYGDTQYF
.,TRBV30,TRBD2,TRBJ2-3,TGTGCCTGGAGTAGGGGACTAGCGGGGGTCCGCCGCGGGGGAGATACGCAGTATTTT,CAWSRGLAGVRRGGDTQYF
medium-sized,TRBV10-3,TRBD1,TRBJ2-5,TGTGCCTCTGGGGACAGGGACGGAGAGACCCAGTACTTC,CASGDRDGETQYF
.,TRBV6-2/TRBV6-3,TRBD2,TRBJ2-3,TGTGCCAGCAGTTATCCGGGACTAGCGGGGGCCATCGGTCCCACAGATACGCAGTATTTT,CASSYPGLAGAIGPTDTQYF
.,TRBV5-5,TRBD1,TRBJ1-1,TGTGCCAGCAGCCAAGATCAGGGGGCGTGGAACACTGAAGCTTTCTTT,CASSQDQGAWNTEAFF
.,TRBV6-5,.,TRBJ1-1,TGTGCCAGCAGTTATTCGGTGAACACTGAAGCTTTCTTT,CASSYSVNTEAFF
.,TRBV3-1/TRBV3-2,.,TRBJ2-7,TGTGCCAGCAGCCAAGGACAGGTTCGGTACTACGAGCAGTACTTC,CASSQGQVRYYEQYF
.,TRBV5-6,TRBD1,TRBJ1-1,TGTGCCAGCAGCTTGCCCAAACCCGGGACAGGGGGCATGACTGAAGCTTTCTTT,CASSLPKPGTGGMTEAFF
.,TRBV5-1,TRBD1,TRBJ1-1,TGCGCCAGCAGCTCACCGGGACAGGGGGCTCACAACACTGAAGCTTTCTTT,CASSSPGQGAHNTEAFF
.,TRBV3-1/TRBV3-2,.,TRBJ2-7,TGTGCCAGCAGCCAAGGGTTGGAGGACGAGCAGTACTTC,CASSQGLEDEQYF
.,TRBV4-1,.,TRBJ2-5,TGCGCCAGCAGTCCTTATCTTAACCAAGAGACCCAGTACTTC,CASSPYLNQETQYF
.,TRBV5-5,.,TRBJ2-1,TGTGCCAGCAGCTTGGGGGACTGGGAGTTCCCTCTCTACAATGAGCAGTTCTTC,CASSLGDWEFPLYNEQFF
once,TRBV4-1,.,TRBJ2-3,TGCGCCAGCAGCCCCCGGCCGGGAGATACGCAGTATTTT,CASSPRPGDTQYF
.,TRBV10-3,TRBD1,TRBJ2-1,TGTGCCATCAACCCAGGGGGTCGGAATGAGCAGTTCTTC,CAINPGGRNEQFF
.,TRBV5-1,.,TRBJ1-1,TGCGCCAGCAGCGCGGACAGACCACTGAACACTGAAGCTTTCTTT,CASSADRPLNTEAFF
few,TRBV7-2,.,TRBJ1-3,TGTGCCAGCAGCTTAGCAGGGGCTAAGGAAAACACCATATATTTT,CASSLAGAKENTIYF
few,TRBV4-1,TRBD1,TRBJ1-4,TGCGCCAGCAGCCAAGCGACAGGGTTTGATGAAAAACTGTTTTTT,CASSQATGFDEKLFF
.,TRBV5-5,.,TRBJ2-1,TGTGCCAGCAGCCCCGATCTCACCGGGCAGTTCTTC,CASSPDLTGQFF
.,TRBV3-1/TRBV3-2,TRBD2,TRBJ2-7,TGTGCCAGCAGCCAACTACTACTAGCGGGGGGGCTTAAAGAGCAGTACTTC,CASSQLLLAGGLKEQYF
few,TRBV10-3,TRBD1,TRBJ1-6,TGTGCCATCAGTGAGGTCAGGGGGTCACCCCTCCACTTT,CAISEVRGSPLHF
once,TRBV4-3,.,TRBJ2-4,TGCGCCAGCAGCCAAGGGGCCACGGGGTTGGGTAACATTCAGTACTTC,CASSQGATGLGNIQYF
.,TRBV6-5,TRBD2,TRBJ2-4,TGTGCCAGCAGTTCACTAGCGGCGGACATTCAGTACTTC,CASSSLAADIQYF
once,TRBV10-3,.,TRBJ1-6,TGTGCCATCAGTGAGCGAGGGTTTGGGGATTCACCCCTCCACTTT,CAISERGFGDSPLHF
.,TRBV6-1,.,TRBJ2-3,TGTGCCAGCAGTGAAGGCGGTGGTGGCAGAACGAAAGATACGCAGTATTTT,CASSEGGGGRTKDTQYF
.,TRBV4-1,.,TRBJ2-5,TGCGCCAGCAGCCGGGGGGTCCAAGAGACCCAGTACTTC,CASSRGVQETQYF
.,TRBV3-1/TRBV3-2,TRBD1,TRBJ1-4,TGTGCCAGCAGCCAAGGCGACAGGGGGCCGGAAAAACTGTTTTTT,CASSQGDRGPEKLFF
.,TRBV6-5,.,TRBJ1-1,TGTGCCAGCGGGCCGCAGGGAGGCACTGAAGCTTTCTTT,CASGPQGGTEAFF
.,TRBV18,TRBD1,TRBJ2-7,TGTGCCAGCTCACCGGGGACAGTGAACTACGAGCAGTACTTC,CASSPGTVNYEQYF
.,TRBV3-1/TRBV3-2,.,TRBJ2-3,TGTGCCAGCAGCCAAGTTCGGGGGGCTAGCACAGATACGCAGTATTTT,CASSQVRGASTDTQYF
.,TRBV10-3,TRBD2,TRBJ2-3,TGTGCCATCAGTGAGCCCTATCTAGCGGGGGGCACAGATACGCAGTATTTT,CAISEPYLAGGTDTQYF
.,TRBV5-8,.,TRBJ2-2,TGTGCCAGCAGCCACAGGGAAACCGGGGAGCTGTTTTTT,CASSHRETGELFF
.,TRBV5-1,TRBD1,TRBJ1-5,TGCGCCAGCAGCCTAGGGACAGGAGGAAATCAGCCCCAGCATTTT,CASSLGTGGNQPQHF
.,TRBV3-1/TRBV3-2,.,TRBJ2-1,TGTGCTTCGGGTAGGCAGTTCTTC,CASGRQFF
.,TRBV5-5,TRBD1,TRBJ1-4,TGTGCCAGCAGCTTGGGGCTGGGACAGCCCGATGAAAAACTGTTTTTT,CASSLGLGQPDEKLFF
.,TRBV2,TRBD2,TRBJ2-7,TGTGCCAGCAGTGAAAATGAGCGGGGGCTCTCCTACGAGCAGTACTTC,CASSENERGLSYEQYF
.,TRBV6-1,.,TRBJ2-7,TGTGCCAGCAGTGAAGACTGGCCAGGGATAGGGGAGCAGTACTTC,CASSEDWPGIGEQYF
.,TRBV2,.,TRBJ2-3,TGTGCCAGCAAATACAGGATTTCTAGCACAGATACGCAGTATTTT,CASKYRISSTDTQYF
once,TRBV2,TRBD1,TRBJ2-6,TGTGCCAGCAGTAAGGACAGGGCTGGGGCCAACGTCCTGACTTTC,CASSKDRAGANVLTF